The TCR beta chain under discussion was sequenced for a study of T cells in Graves' hyperthyroidism and ophthalmopathy. Study information: The initial diagnosis was the point when peripheral blood was collected, ahead of any treatment.

The CDR3 is 16 amino acids. Trimming took 0 bases from V and 4 from J, leaving 13 bases between them. Germline V gene lookup returns CDR1 MGHRA and CDR2 YSYEKL. Amplification yielded TCR beta CDR3 regions, with RNA transcripts as the source. The TCR CDR3 first-round RT-PCR relied on the HTBI primer set. MiXCR was run by TCRdb on the multiplex PCR reads, yielding one entry per CDR3 protein. The sample lists around 250,000 distinct CDR3 sequences, around 26% seen once, with roughly 32% in the top ten. The sample holds a few counts of this clonotype. The rearrangement links TRBV4-1 to TRBJ1-3; D may be TRBD1 (5 bases). This clonotype originated in a woman aged 40 to 55 with Graves' ophthalmopathy. Sequenced material: blood. In DNA form, the CDR3 reads TGCGCCAGCAGCCAAGATTCGTCGGGGGGGGGAAACACCATATATTTT. The encoded protein is CASSQDSSGGGNTIYF.